Shown below are 12 T cell receptor beta chains from a single sample sequenced in a study of blood T cell repertoires in COVID-19. The repertoire was sequenced with immunoSEQ multiplex PCR; TCRdb's copy has only in-frame clones and lacks some. The sample lists approximately 350,000 clones, 65% to 90% occurring once. Input material: peripheral blood. These receptors originate from a woman aged 60 to 75 with COVID-19, enrolled during active disease.

The rearrangement links TRBV4-1 to TRBJ1-5, with 7 bases identical to TRBD1. Germline loops: CDR1 MGHRA, CDR2 YSYEKL. Germline trimming cut 4 bases from V and 6 bases from J; bases unmatched to any gene: 6. The CDR3 length is 14 residues. The CDR3 is CASSLQGTAQPQHF. CDR3 coding DNA: TGCGCCAGCAGCCTACAGGGGACCGCTCAGCCCCAGCATTTT.

This chain connects TRBV6-5 to TRBJ1-2; TRBD1 is a possible D gene (6 bases). From germline, CDR1 is MNHEY and CDR2 SVGAGI. The CDR3 covers 16 residues. Trimming shortened V by 4 bases and J by 0 bases, and 15 bases separated the two germline ends. In DNA form, the CDR3 reads TGTGCCAGCAGTTTAACCGGGACACCCACTAACTATGGCTACACCTTC. Its translation is CASSLTGTPTNYGYTF.

In its sample, this clone was seen a few times. The chain couples TRBV30 to TRBJ1-5, with 10 bases fitting TRBD1. The germline CDR1 and CDR2 sequences are GTSNPN and SVGIG (reference sequence). V shed 0 bases, J shed 2 bases, and the junction held 1 base outside the gene matches. This CDR3 is 15 amino acids long. This chain's CDR3 is CAWSVGQGGNQPQHF. The CDR3 DNA reads TGTGCCTGGAGTGTAGGACAGGGGGGCAATCAGCCCCAGCATTTT.

The chain uses TRBV7-9 and TRBJ1-2; D is possibly TRBD1 (6 bases). This CDR3 is built from 18 residues. The V gene lost 0 bases and the J gene lost 0 bases, with 17 bases spanning the gap. Germline lookup yields CDR1 SEHNR and CDR2 FQNEAQ (reference sequence). CDR3 amino acids: CASSLALRTDPSNYGYTF. For the CDR3, the DNA is TGTGCCAGCAGCTTAGCGTTAAGGACAGACCCCTCTAACTATGGCTACACCTTC.

The J gene is TRBJ2-1, the V gene TRBV11-2, with 9 nucleotides matching TRBD2. The ends lost 11 bases at V and 6 bases at J; junction bases unmatched: 14. Germline CDR1 and CDR2: SGHAT and FQNNGV. The CDR3 runs 15 residues. The CDR3 region has the DNA TGTGCCCTAACTGGCCGCGGGGGGGCATTCAATGAGCAGTTCTTC. This translates into CALTGRGGAFNEQFF.

Concerning this clone: Different DNA sequences within this sample yield the same CDR3. J is TRBJ1-5 and V is TRBV7-2; no firm D call. Germline V gene data show CDR1 as SGHTA and CDR2 as FQGNSA. There are 13 residues in the CDR3. Deletions cut 1 base from V and 7 bases from J, with 8 bases between. The CDR3, as DNA: TGTGCCAGCAGCTTAGGTGGTGGCCAGCCCCAGCATTTT. Its protein is CASSLGGGQPQHF.

The V gene is TRBV27, the J gene TRBJ1-2; 8 positions agree with TRBD1. CDR1 is MNHEY, CDR2 SMNVEV, per germline (reference sequence). V dropped 5 bases and J dropped 4; count of bases not matched to a gene: 9. This CDR3 contains 15 residues. This chain's CDR3 is CASSPRTGLIYGYTF. For the CDR3, the DNA is TGTGCCAGCAGTCCAAGGACAGGGTTAATCTATGGCTACACCTTC.

The genes are TRBV7-9 and TRBJ1-1; D call uncertain. This CDR3 is 12 amino acids long. In germline, CDR1 is SEHNR, CDR2 FQNEAQ (reference sequence). V was pared by 9 bases and J by 2 bases, with 10 bases between. The CDR3 DNA reads as TGTGCCAGTAGGGAGGACAACACTGAAGCTTTCTTT. Translated, it gives CASREDNTEAFF.

The V and J genes are TRBV1 and TRBJ2-7; the table's D gene call, TRBD2, was not cross checked with the DNA. TRBV1 is listed as a pseudogene. The CDR3 has 17 amino acids. The CDR3 is CTSSLKRNGDLATEQYF. DNA for the CDR3: TGCACCAGCAGCCTAAAAAGAAACGGGGACTTAGCAACCGAGCAGTACTTC.

The chain is built from TRBV11-2 and TRBJ1-1; TRBD1 matches 9 bases. The CDR3 extends over 17 amino acids. V trimming: 4 bases; J trimming: 3 bases; junction bases outside the gene matches: 12. Germline assignment: CDR1 SGHAT and CDR2 FQNNGV. In nucleotides, the CDR3 is TGTGCCAGCAGCTCCAGACAGGGGGTCCGTTTGGACACTGAAGCTTTCTTT. Translation: CASSSRQGVRLDTEAFF.

This chain links TRBV27 with TRBJ2-2; the match to TRBD2 covers 12 bases. Germline V gene data show CDR1 as MNHEY and CDR2 as SMNVEV (reference sequence). There are 18 residues in the CDR3. Unmatched junction bases numbered 9, after V lost 4 bases and J lost 3 bases. Here the CDR3 reads CASSYSSGGAIYTGELFF. CDR3 bases: TGTGCCAGCAGTTATTCTAGCGGGGGGGCGATATACACCGGGGAGCTGTTTTTT.

CDR3 in amino acids: CASSYSAGTAGNTIYF. The CDR3 DNA is TGTGCCAGCAGTTACTCGGCCGGGACAGCTGGAAACACCATATATTTT. The rearrangement joins TRBV6-5 to TRBJ1-3, with TRBD1 matching 7 bases. Germline V gives CDR1 MNHEY, CDR2 SVGAGI. The CDR3 runs 16 residues. V lost 0 bases to trimming and J lost 2 bases; unmatched junction nucleotides: 4.